A single sample is the source of the 18 T cell receptor beta chains below, sequenced in a study of shared clonotypes between healthy human individuals. Here immunoSEQ multiplex PCR was the method, and the copy in TCRdb shows in-frame clones only, minus some. The profile shows 2 million to 2.5 million clones, under 95% of them singletons. The source material was naive CD4+ T cells from PBMCs. Noted subset: CD45RA+ positively selected. Receptors were obtained from a man aged 18 to 29 in good health. Some clones in this sample may be carry-over from other donors' samples.

This sequence joins TRBV6-6 and TRBJ2-3; 12 bases align to TRBD2. The CDR3 loop spans 15 amino acids. V lost 6 bases to trimming and J lost 5 bases; unmatched junction nucleotides: 6. Germline lookup yields CDR1 MNHNY and CDR2 SVGAGI (reference sequence). The DNA for the CDR3 is TGTGCCAGCAGACGACTAGCGGGAGCAGGAGATACGCAGTATTTT. Residues: CASRRLAGAGDTQYF.

The chain has TRBV19 and TRBJ2-5; D call uncertain. V lost 6 bases to trimming and J lost 3 bases, with 17 bases between them. Germline V gene lookup returns CDR1 LNHDA and CDR2 SQIVND (reference sequence). The CDR3 contains 15 residues. The CDR3 loop reads CASSPLMGWEETQYF. Here the CDR3 DNA reads TGTGCCAGTAGCCCCCTTATGGGATGGGAAGAGACCCAGTACTTC.

Only one count was recorded for this clone. V usage is TRBV14 and J usage is TRBJ1-2, with D perhaps TRBD1 (5 bases). From germline, CDR1 is SGHDN and CDR2 FVKESK. The CDR3 extends over 14 amino acids. The V end was cut by 0 bases, the J end by 4 bases, with 9 bases between. The CDR3 reads CASSQDLGPYGYTF. CDR3 nucleotide sequence: TGTGCCAGCAGCCAAGATCTGGGGCCCTATGGCTACACCTTC.

CDR3 bases: TGTGCCAGCAGCTTAAACGGGGGCCCGGATACGCAGTATTTT. This translates into CASSLNGGPDTQYF. The chain uses TRBV7-3 and TRBJ2-3; tentatively, D is TRBD1 or TRBD2 (6 bases each). Germline assignment: CDR1 SGHTA and CDR2 FQGTGA. This CDR3 is built from 14 residues. V lost 1 base to trimming and J lost 6 bases, with 11 bases between them.

This chain uses TRBV7-6 with TRBJ1-5, with D possibly TRBD1 on 5 matching bases. Germline-derived CDR1 and CDR2 are SGHVS and FNYEAQ. This CDR3 region has 13 residues. Trimming shortened V by 5 bases and J by 3 bases, and 8 bases separated the two germline ends. CDR3 residues: CASSRGVNQPQHF. CDR3 bases: TGTGCCAGCAGCCGAGGGGTCAATCAGCCCCAGCATTTT.

Details on this clone: This specimen includes other DNA sequences encoding the same CDR3. The chain links TRBV7-3 to TRBJ2-3; D tentatively reads TRBD1 or TRBD2 (5 bases each). CDR1 and CDR2 from the germline V gene are SGHTA and FQGTGA. CDR3 length: 14 amino acids. Trimming pared 2 bases from V and 6 bases from J, leaving 12 bases between. CDR3 sequence reads: CASSLGTGGDTQYF. The CDR3, as DNA: TGTGCCAGCAGCTTAGGGACGGGCGGCGATACGCAGTATTTT.

The chain combines TRBV12-5 with TRBJ1-5; D unclear. This CDR3 is 13 amino acids long. V was pared by 4 bases and J by 0 bases, with 4 bases between. The germline CDR1 and CDR2 sequences are LGHNT and FRNRAP. CDR3 protein: CASGSSSNQPQHF. For the CDR3, the DNA is TGTGCTAGTGGTTCCTCTAGCAATCAGCCCCAGCATTTT.

The chain has TRBV10-3 and TRBJ1-2; 9 nucleotides line up with TRBD1. V trimming: 8 bases; J trimming: 6 bases; junction bases outside the gene matches: 19. This CDR3 comprises 17 residues. The germline V gene has CDR1 ENHRY and CDR2 SYGVKD. The CDR3 DNA sequence: TGTGCCATCCGATCGGGCACAGGGGGCGTAATCGGTGATGGCTACACCTTC. It codes for CAIRSGTGGVIGDGYTF.

In nucleotides, the CDR3 is TGTGCCAGCAGCGAAAGGACCCCCTATGGCTACACCTTC. Translating gives CASSERTPYGYTF. The rearrangement joins TRBV2 to TRBJ1-2, with D hard to call. The ends were cut back, 6 bases at V and 4 bases at J, with 12 bases in the middle. The germline V gene encodes CDR1 SNHLY and CDR2 FYNNEI. CDR3 size: 13 residues.

This CDR3 is CASSSADRGSYNEQFF. The CDR3 DNA follows: TGCGCCAGCAGCTCCGCGGACAGGGGTTCCTACAATGAGCAGTTCTTC. The gene calls are TRBV5-1 and TRBJ2-1, with 9 bases matching TRBD1. The germline V gene has CDR1 SGHRS and CDR2 YFSETQ. There are 16 residues in the CDR3. J gave up 1 base and V 3 bases, and 5 bases lay outside the gene matches.

The chain links TRBV5-6 to TRBJ2-3, with D hard to call. Germline CDR1 reads SGHDT; CDR2 reads YYEEEE. This CDR3 has 19 residues. Trimming left V 1 base short and J 2 bases short, with 23 bases between. The CDR3 region has the DNA TGTGCCAGCAGCTTGTCCATAAGCTTGTTGGGCGGAGACACAGATACGCAGTATTTT. It yields the protein CASSLSISLLGGDTDTQYF. Full variable domain (missing parts from reference TRBV5-6 and TRBJ2-3): DAGVTQSPTHLIKTRGQQVTLRCSPKSGHDTVSWYQQALGQGPQFIFQYYEEEERQRGNFPDRFSGHQFPNYSSELNVNALLLGDSALYLCASSLSISLLGGDTDTQYFGPGTRLTVL.

In DNA form, the CDR3 reads TGTGCCAGCAGTCTGGACTCTAGCGACTACAATGAGCAGTTCTTC. Its protein product is CASSLDSSDYNEQFF. The V gene is TRBV5-4, the J gene TRBJ2-1; perhaps TRBD2 as D (6 bases). This CDR3 is 15 amino acids long. From germline, CDR1 is SGHNT and CDR2 YYREEE (reference sequence). Trimming removed 5 bases from V and 3 bases from J, with 15 bases in between.

This chain links TRBV4-1 with TRBJ1-2; D might be TRBD1 (5 bases). The germline CDR1 and CDR2 sequences are MGHRA and YSYEKL. The CDR3 is 13 amino acids. Trimming stripped 3 bases from V and 6 bases from J, with 11 bases between. Here the CDR3 reads CASSQGRNDGYTF. CDR3 in DNA: TGCGCCAGCAGCCAGGGGCGCAACGATGGCTACACCTTC.

This clone was seen once. The chain is built from TRBV5-1 and TRBJ1-1; the D gene is possibly TRBD1 (6 bases). Trimming stripped 2 bases from V and 6 bases from J, with 14 bases between. CDR1 SGHRS and CDR2 YFSETQ come from the germline V gene. The CDR3 is made up of 14 amino acids. CDR3 DNA: TGCGCCAGCAGCTTACAGGGTCCTGGGGCTGAAGCTTTCTTT. Translation: CASSLQGPGAEAFF. Based on the CDR3 plus reference TRBV5-1 and TRBJ1-1, the full variable domain is KAGVTQTPRYLIKTRGQQVTLSCSPISGHRSVSWYQQTPGQGLQFLFEYFSETQRNKGNFPGRFSGRQFSNSRSEMNVSTLELGDSALYLCASSLQGPGAEAFFGQGTRLTVV.

In its sample, this clone was seen once. The chain recombines TRBV28 with TRBJ2-2; weak D call: TRBD1 (8 bases). CDR1 and CDR2 from the germline V gene are MDHEN and SYDVKM. The V end was cut by 7 bases, the J end by 4 bases, with 16 bases between. The CDR3 sequence is 15 residues long. The DNA of the CDR3 is TGTGCCAGCACCACAGGGGGGGGGCTCACCGGGGAGCTGTTTTTT. Translating it yields CASTTGGGLTGELFF.

This chain uses TRBV10-3 with TRBJ2-2; D is perhaps TRBD1 or TRBD2 (6 bases each). Germline V gives CDR1 ENHRY, CDR2 SYGVKD. Trimming left V 8 bases short and J 2 bases short, with 12 bases between. The CDR3 runs 14 residues. The DNA of the CDR3 is TGTGCCATCGGTGGGGGGCCCAACACCGGGGAGCTGTTTTTT. Residues: CAIGGGPNTGELFF.

This chain connects TRBV7-2 to TRBJ2-3, with D tentatively TRBD2 (5 bases). V gave up 7 bases and J gave up 4 bases, with 24 bases separating them. The CDR3 spans 17 residues. CDR1 is SGHTA and CDR2 is FQGNSA in the germline V gene. CDR3 nucleotide sequence: TGTGCCAGCACCCCCTTTTTTCCGGGGTTGGGCGCAGATACGCAGTATTTT. This codes for CASTPFFPGLGADTQYF.

The CDR3 reads CASSLSSGPGPTQYF. In DNA form, the CDR3 reads TGCGCCAGCAGCTTGTCCTCGGGACCCGGACCAACCCAGTACTTC. The chain recombines TRBV5-1 with TRBJ2-5; D may correspond to TRBD1 or TRBD2 (5 bases each). The CDR3 covers 15 residues. V was trimmed by 1 base and J by 8 bases, leaving 18 bases between them. CDR1 and CDR2 (germline): SGHRS, YFSETQ.